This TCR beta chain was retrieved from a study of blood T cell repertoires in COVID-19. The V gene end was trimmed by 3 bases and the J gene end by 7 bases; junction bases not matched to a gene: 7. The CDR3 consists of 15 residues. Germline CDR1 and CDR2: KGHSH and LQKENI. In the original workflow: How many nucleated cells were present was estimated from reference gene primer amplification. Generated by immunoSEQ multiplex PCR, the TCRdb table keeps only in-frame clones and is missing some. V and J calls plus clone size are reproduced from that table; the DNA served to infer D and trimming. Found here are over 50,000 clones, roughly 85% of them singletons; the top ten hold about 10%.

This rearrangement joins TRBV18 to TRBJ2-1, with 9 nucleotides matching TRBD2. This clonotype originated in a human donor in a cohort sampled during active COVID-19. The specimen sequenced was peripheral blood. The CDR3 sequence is CASSPKASGMNEQFF. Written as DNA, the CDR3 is TGTGCCAGCTCACCGAAGGCTAGCGGGATGAATGAGCAGTTCTTC.